Listed here is a single T cell receptor beta chain. No antigen is known for it. From germline, CDR1 is SNHLY and CDR2 FYNNEI. This CDR3 spans 14 amino acids. V was clipped by 5 bases and J by 5 bases; unmatched bases: 5. The authors ran the immunoSEQ assay, v3.0, at survey level. 40,000-50,000 T-cell genomes per sample were the sequencing target. The assay was immunoSEQ multiplex PCR, and TCRdb's table has in-frame clones only and misses some. The sample includes under 30,000 clones, approximately 85% of them seen just once. Specimens held about 0.95-10 million cryopreserved PBMC prior to DNA extraction. This sample was included in a study of long-term antiretroviral therapy in people with HIV. Points from the study as a whole: ART adherence was not documented, and neither viral resistance nor therapy changes had any data. HIV repertoires spanned narrower CDR3 length ranges than controls.

This clonotype originated in a man aged 35 to 55 with HIV. The sequenced sample was unsorted PBMCs, obtained 3 years after starting antiretroviral therapy. The J gene is TRBJ1-4, the V gene TRBV2; 7 positions match TRBD1. The CDR3 DNA is TGTGCCAGCAGTCAGACAGGGCAGAATGAAAAACTGTTTTTT. This gives the protein CASSQTGQNEKLFF.